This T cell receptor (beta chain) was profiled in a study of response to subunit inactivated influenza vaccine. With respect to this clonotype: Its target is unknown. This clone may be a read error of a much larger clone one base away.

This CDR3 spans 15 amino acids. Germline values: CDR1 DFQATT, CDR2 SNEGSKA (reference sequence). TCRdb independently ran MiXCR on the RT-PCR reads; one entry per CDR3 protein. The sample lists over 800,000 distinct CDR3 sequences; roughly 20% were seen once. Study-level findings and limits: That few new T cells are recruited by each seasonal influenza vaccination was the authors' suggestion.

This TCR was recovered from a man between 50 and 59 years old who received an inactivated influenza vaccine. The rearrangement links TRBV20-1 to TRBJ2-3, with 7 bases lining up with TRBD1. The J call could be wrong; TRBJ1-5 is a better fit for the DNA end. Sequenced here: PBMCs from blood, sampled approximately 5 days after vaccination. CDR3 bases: TGCAGTGCTAGCGATGGCAGGGCGGGGACAGATACGCAGCATTTT. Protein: CSASDGRAGTDTQHF.